This T cell receptor beta chain derives from a study of post-analysis software for immune sequencing data. Findings of the study overall: TRBV5-6, TRBV5-1 and TRBV20-1 belonged to a set of a handful of TRBV segments that were more frequent in patients than controls. Normalized Chao1 diversity was significantly reduced in patients versus controls. Under F measure analysis, samples from one preparation batch co-clustered strongly.

In the case of this clonotype: Its specificity is not known.

TCR beta cDNA libraries had unique molecular identifiers. MiXCR was run by TCRdb on the PCR reads, yielding one entry per CDR3 protein. The sample comprises about 540,000 distinct CDR3 sequences, about a third of which are singletons, and approximately 6% rests with the top ten. Per the germline V gene, CDR1 is KGHSH and CDR2 is LQKENI. V gave up 3 bases and J gave up 0 bases; unmatched junction bases: 6. This CDR3 region has 17 residues. This TCR was sampled from a girl aged 2-17 years with multiple sclerosis. The rearrangement joins TRBV18 to TRBJ2-2; 8 bases line up with TRBD1. The specimen sequenced was blood. In DNA form, the CDR3 reads TGTGCCAGCTCACCGAAGCAGGGGGCACCGAACACCGGGGAGCTGTTTTTT. This encodes CASSPKQGAPNTGELFF.